These T cell receptor beta chains were read from a single sample in a study of blood T cell repertoires in COVID-19. Clones were sequenced by immunoSEQ multiplex PCR, and TCRdb holds only the in-frame ones, with some missing. Of around 250,000 clones listed, more than 70% are singletons. The sequencing sample was made of PBMCs or T cells enriched from blood (not recorded which). Every receptor here comes from a woman between 40 and 50 years old with acute COVID-19. CDR3s include the opening cysteine and the closing phenylalanine or tryptophan. The D gene is left open where the match is weak. Clone size is shown for a subset of rows, as once, few, many or a class of expanded clone.

v_call,d_call,cdr3_length,clone_size,j_call,cdr3_aa,cdr3_nt
TRBV28,-,17,many,TRBJ2-2,CASSPTRGTLNTGELFF,TGTGCCAGCAGTCCAACCCGGGGGACTTTGAACACCGGGGAGCTGTTTTTT
TRBV5-3,TRBD1,19,once,TRBJ1-4,CARSFYPRQGRDKSEKLFF,TGTGCCAGAAGCTTTTACCCGCGACAGGGGCGGGACAAGAGTGAAAAACTGTTTTTT
TRBV2,TRBD1,14,few,TRBJ1-1,CASSTETGHTEAFF,TGTGCCAGCAGTACAGAGACAGGGCACACTGAAGCTTTCTTT
TRBV14,TRBD2,19,-,TRBJ2-1,CASSQEGTSGRDSYNEQFF,TGTGCCAGCAGCCAAGAGGGGACTAGCGGGAGGGATTCCTACAATGAGCAGTTCTTC
TRBV2,-,14,-,TRBJ1-6,CASSADSHNSPLHF,TGTGCCAGCAGTGCTGACAGCCATAATTCACCCCTCCACTTT
TRBV15,-,14,-,TRBJ1-2,CATSRDLWEYGYTF,TGTGCCACCAGCAGAGATCTCTGGGAGTACGGCTACACCTTC
TRBV10-1,-,12,-,TRBJ1-1,CASSSGRTEAFF,TGCGCCAGCAGTTCAGGGAGGACTGAAGCTTTCTTT
TRBV11-2,TRBD1,15,-,TRBJ2-2,CASSSPQGDTGELFF,TGTGCCAGCAGTTCGCCTCAGGGGGACACCGGGGAGCTGTTTTTT
TRBV28,-,15,-,TRBJ2-1,CASSPAEVKYNEQFF,TGTGCCAGCAGCCCGGCCGAGGTGAAATACAATGAGCAGTTCTTC
TRBV11-3,TRBD1,15,-,TRBJ1-1,CASSLDPGGNTEAFF,TGTGCCAGCAGCTTAGATCCAGGGGGGAACACTGAAGCTTTCTTT
TRBV18,-,15,-,TRBJ2-7,CASSPTDMGASEQYF,TGTGCCAGCTCACCGACCGACATGGGGGCGAGTGAGCAGTACTTC
TRBV2,-,11,-,TRBJ2-7,CASSQTYEQYF,TGTGCCAGCAGCCAAACCTACGAGCAGTACTTC
TRBV27,-,14,-,TRBJ2-7,CASSSTSSLYEQYF,TGTGCCAGCAGTTCTACTAGCTCCCTCTACGAGCAGTACTTC
TRBV7-3,-,14,-,TRBJ1-2,CASSPGPGEYGYTF,TGTGCCAGCAGCCCCGGGCCCGGGGAGTATGGCTACACCTTC
TRBV7-9,-,17,-,TRBJ1-4,CASSPSGGGVVNEKLFF,TGTGCCAGCAGCCCGAGCGGTGGAGGGGTCGTTAATGAAAAACTGTTTTTT
TRBV2,-,14,-,TRBJ2-5,CASSASGWGETQYF,TGTGCCAGCAGTGCTTCGGGCTGGGGCGAGACCCAGTACTTC
TRBV15,-,15,-,TRBJ2-5,CATTKGGGSYETQYF,TGTGCCACCACCAAGGGGGGCGGGAGTTACGAGACCCAGTACTTC
TRBV18,TRBD1,16,-,TRBJ2-1,CASSALGQGRYNEQFF,TGTGCCAGCTCAGCATTGGGACAGGGACGGTACAATGAGCAGTTCTTC
TRBV27,-,16,-,TRBJ2-7,CASSRTTGRGADEQYF,TGTGCCAGCAGCCGTACTACAGGGAGGGGAGCGGACGAGCAGTACTTC
TRBV19,-,15,-,TRBJ1-5,CASSIITASNQPQHF,TGTGCCAGTAGTATCATTACAGCTAGCAATCAGCCCCAGCATTTT
TRBV7-3,TRBD1,17,-,TRBJ2-5,CASSLISHGQGTETQYF,TGTGCCAGCAGCTTAATATCTCATGGACAGGGGACAGAGACCCAGTACTTC
TRBV5-4,-,13,-,TRBJ2-5,CASSQQKSETQYF,TGTGCCAGCAGCCAACAGAAGTCAGAGACCCAGTACTTC
TRBV27,TRBD2,16,-,TRBJ2-3,CASSFLSGSRTDTQYF,TGTGCCAGCAGTTTTCTTAGCGGGAGTCGAACAGATACGCAGTATTTT